The next 13 T cell receptor beta chains were all read from a single sample in a study of blood T cell repertoires in COVID-19. Clones were read by immunoSEQ multiplex PCR, and TCRdb kept only the in-frame ones, dropping some. The sample yields roughly 30,000 clones, nearly 90% seen once. The material sequenced was peripheral blood. Receptors were obtained from a man aged 60 to 75 with COVID-19, enrolled during active disease.

This chain connects TRBV19 to TRBJ2-1; possible D gene TRBD2, 6 bases. The CDR3 is made up of 13 amino acids. With 10 bases removed from V and 5 bases from J, the gap between germline ends came to 15 bases. CDR1 and CDR2 (germline): LNHDA, SQIVND (reference sequence). CDR3 protein: CATRATSNNEQFF. The CDR3 DNA sequence: TGTGCCACCCGAGCTACTAGCAACAATGAGCAGTTCTTC.

The chain carries TRBV21-1 and TRBJ1-2; no DNA check was done on the table's D call, TRBD1. TRBV21-1 is a known pseudogene. The CDR3 loop spans 17 amino acids. CDR3 sequence reads: CASSYRDRGRTNYGYTF. For the CDR3, the DNA is TGTGCCAGCAGCTACCGGGACAGGGGGCGAACTAACTATGGCTACACCTTC.

The chain links TRBV3-1 (or the pseudogene TRBV3-2) to TRBJ2-2; 9 bases agree with TRBD1. CDR3 length: 19 residues. The V gene end was trimmed by 0 bases and the J gene end by 3 bases; junction bases not matched to a gene: 11. CDR1 is LGHDT, CDR2 YNNKEL, per germline (reference sequence). CDR3 DNA sequence: TGTGCCAGCAGCCAAGATACATGGGAGACAGGGGGTTACACCGGGGAGCTGTTTTTT. Its protein product is CASSQDTWETGGYTGELFF.

The gene calls are TRBV19 and TRBJ1-5; D remains ambiguous. The CDR3 covers 18 residues. Trimming took off 4 bases at V and 3 bases at J, with 22 bases between the two ends. The germline gives CDR1 LNHDA, CDR2 SQIVND (reference sequence). In DNA form, the CDR3 reads TGTGCCAGTAGTACGGTCCCGGGGAGGGCGCTGTACAATCAGCCCCAGCATTTT. It yields the protein CASSTVPGRALYNQPQHF.

The rearrangement joins TRBV28 to TRBJ2-7; 8 positions agree with TRBD2. With 6 bases clipped from V and 4 bases from J, the junction kept 8 bases outside the gene matches. Germline CDR1 MDHEN, CDR2 SYDVKM. The CDR3 is 14 amino acids. CDR3 sequence (DNA): TGTGCCAGCAGCCGGAGTAGCGGGACATACGAGCAGTACTTC. This gives the protein CASSRSSGTYEQYF.

The chain links TRBV19 to TRBJ2-2; 10 bases match TRBD2. The germline V gene encodes CDR1 LNHDA and CDR2 SQIVND (reference sequence). The V segment lost 9 bases and the J segment 1 base; nucleotides outside the gene matches: 5. The CDR3 runs to 15 residues. The CDR3 sequence is CASSRLAGNTGELFF. CDR3 nucleotides: TGTGCCAGCTCTAGACTAGCGGGGAACACCGGGGAGCTGTTTTTT.

The chain links TRBV27 to TRBJ1-2; no clear D. Germline lookup yields CDR1 MNHEY and CDR2 SMNVEV (reference sequence). The CDR3 is 13 amino acids. Between the trimmed V and J ends, which lost 6 bases and 4 bases, there was a span of 12 bases. CDR3 residues: CASRAAGTYGYTF. CDR3 nucleotide sequence: TGTGCCAGCAGGGCAGCGGGAACCTATGGCTACACCTTC.

V is TRBV18 and J is TRBJ1-2, with D tentatively TRBD1 (5 bases). V dropped 3 bases and J dropped 4 bases, with 15 bases sitting between them. Germline CDR1 is KGHSH and CDR2 is LQKENI. The CDR3 contains 15 residues. The CDR3 protein is CASSPGGAAGYGYTF. DNA of the CDR3: TGTGCCAGCTCACCTGGAGGGGCGGCGGGCTATGGCTACACCTTC.

The rearrangement joins TRBV6-6 to TRBJ1-1; 7 bases match TRBD1. The V gene end was trimmed by 7 bases and the J gene end by 4 bases; junction bases not matched to a gene: 6. This CDR3 region has 13 residues. The germline CDR1 and CDR2 sequences are MNHNY and SVGAGI (reference sequence). CDR3 DNA sequence: TGTGCCAGCATTGACAGGGAAGGCACTGAAGCTTTCTTT. This codes for CASIDREGTEAFF.

The chain's CDR3 is CACSGRVPWEQFF. CDR3 sequence (DNA): TGTGCCTGTAGCGGGAGAGTCCCTTGGGAGCAGTTCTTC. V gene TRBV2 combines with J gene TRBJ2-1; 9 nucleotides agree with TRBD2. J lost 10 bases, V lost 11 bases, and 12 bases had no gene match. This CDR3 is 13 amino acids long. CDR1 and CDR2 from the germline V gene are SNHLY and FYNNEI.

This clone was seen once. This chain links TRBV28 with TRBJ2-7; no definite D call. CDR1 and CDR2 from the germline V gene are MDHEN and SYDVKM. V lost 4 bases to trimming and J lost 0 bases, with 13 bases between them. The CDR3 totals 15 residues. The chain's CDR3 is CASSSSGSSSYEQYF. CDR3 nucleotides: TGTGCCAGCAGTTCTTCTGGCAGTTCCTCCTACGAGCAGTACTTC. Variable domain in full (rest from reference TRBV28 and TRBJ2-7): DVKVTQSSRYLVKRTGEKVFLECVQDMDHENMFWYRQDPGLGLRLIYFSYDVKMKEKGDIPEGYSVSREKKERFSLILESASTNQTSMYLCASSSSGSSSYEQYFGPGTRLTVT.

The chain combines TRBV12-3 or TRBV12-4 with TRBJ2-2; D call uncertain. Trimming stripped 4 bases from V and 8 bases from J, with 8 bases between. The CDR3 has 12 amino acids. CDR3 nucleotides: TGTGCCAGCAGTTCGTCTAGGGGGGAGCTGTTTTTT. Amino acids: CASSSSRGELFF.

The rearrangement uses TRBV6-5 and TRBJ2-3; 11 bases are a match to TRBD2. The J segment lost 6 bases and the V segment lost 4 bases, leaving 6 bases of the junction unmatched. Germline V gene data show CDR1 as MNHEY and CDR2 as SVGAGI. The CDR3 has 15 amino acids. CDR3 bases: TGTGCCAGCAGTTGGACTAGCGGGTCGCCGGATACGCAGTATTTT. Amino acids: CASSWTSGSPDTQYF.